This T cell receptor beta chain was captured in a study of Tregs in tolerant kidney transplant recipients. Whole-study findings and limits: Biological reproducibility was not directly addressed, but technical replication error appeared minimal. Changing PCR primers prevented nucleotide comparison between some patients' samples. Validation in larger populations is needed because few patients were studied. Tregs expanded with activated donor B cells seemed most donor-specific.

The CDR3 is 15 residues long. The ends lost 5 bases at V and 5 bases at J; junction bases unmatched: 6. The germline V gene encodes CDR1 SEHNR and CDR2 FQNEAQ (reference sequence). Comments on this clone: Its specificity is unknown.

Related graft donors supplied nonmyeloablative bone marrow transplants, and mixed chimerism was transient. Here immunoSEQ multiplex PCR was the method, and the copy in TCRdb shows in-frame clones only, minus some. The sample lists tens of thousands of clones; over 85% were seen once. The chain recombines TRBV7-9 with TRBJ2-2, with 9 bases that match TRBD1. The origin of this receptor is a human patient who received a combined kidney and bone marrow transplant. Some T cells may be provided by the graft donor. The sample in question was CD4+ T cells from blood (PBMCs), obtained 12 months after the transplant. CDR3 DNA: TGTGCCAGCAGCACCGGGACAGGGCGGACCGGGGAGCTGTTTTTT. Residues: CASSTGTGRTGELFF.